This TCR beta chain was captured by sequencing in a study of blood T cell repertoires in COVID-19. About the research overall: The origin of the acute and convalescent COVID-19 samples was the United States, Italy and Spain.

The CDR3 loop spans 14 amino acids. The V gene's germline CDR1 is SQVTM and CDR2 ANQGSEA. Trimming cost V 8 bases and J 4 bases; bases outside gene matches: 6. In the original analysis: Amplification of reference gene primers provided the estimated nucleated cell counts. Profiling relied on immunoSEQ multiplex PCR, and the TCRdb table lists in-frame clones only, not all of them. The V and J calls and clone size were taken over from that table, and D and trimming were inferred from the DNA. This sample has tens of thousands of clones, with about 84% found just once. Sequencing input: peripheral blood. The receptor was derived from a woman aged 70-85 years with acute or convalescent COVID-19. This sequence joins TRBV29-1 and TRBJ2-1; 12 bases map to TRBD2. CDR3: CSIPLAGGYNEQFF. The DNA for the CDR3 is TGCAGCATTCCTCTAGCGGGAGGGTACAATGAGCAGTTCTTC.